This record covers a single T cell receptor beta chain. This clonotype was seen only a few times. Its antigen is not yet known. Base qualities are not recorded, but no much larger clone differs from it by a single base. The protocol used for the library was 5' RACE. Data came from an Illumina HiSeq 2000. A universal primer binding site was introduced by template switching, and a unique molecular identifier was present in the final cDNA, enabling accurate counting of TCR cDNA molecules. Specific primers in the conserved constant-segment region were used to synthesize first-strand cDNA for the TCR alpha and beta chains. To control for contamination, every cDNA library was double barcoded, receiving both a SMART-Mk sample barcode and Illumina barcodes. Two successive PCR steps introduced TruSeq adapter sequences along with Illumina sample barcodes. Sequencing of the TCR alpha and beta cDNA libraries was done on the Illumina HiSeq platform using custom primers. Turning to the authors' computational methods: Raw reads were processed with MiGEC to extract unique molecular identifiers, and MiXCR was used to determine CDR3 positions. For each individual, recombination models were inferred using an EM algorithm with the repgenHMM and IGoR tools. Shared clonotypes were analyzed with the tcR package in R, and sharing was normalized by the product of cloneset sizes. Out-of-frame nonproductive sequences were analyzed to study raw recombination free of thymic and clonal selection effects. TCRdb trimmed public reads at Q25 via fastp, called clones via MiXCR and kept in-frame beta chains. Rows matching on CDR3 protein sequence are summarized as one entry with the most common DNA and genes. TCRdb's processing, not the authors', yielded these V and J calls. This sample is represented by around 250,000 distinct CDR3 sequences; about 12% of them were singletons. Approximately 4% of the sample lies in the top ten.

The data were taken from a study of identical twins (dated by TCRdb to about 2016). The study in broad terms: To test whether fetal clonotypes persist, the study used deep sequencing on TCR alpha and beta repertoires from monozygotic twins, unrelated adults of various ages, and cord blood. To rule out contamination, the twin experiments were replicated at different times with different library preparation protocols.

Every donor was a healthy Caucasian. The twin cohort consisted of three pairs of female monozygotic twins, all aged about 18 to 30 years. Miltenyi CD45RO+ enrichment and human naive T-cell isolation kits were used to isolate memory (CD45RO+) and naive T cells from PBMC. Broad study findings and their caveats: Conclusions relied on cross-sectional statistical analysis, since the same donors could not be followed over many years. Recombination models systematically underestimated out-of-frame TCR alpha sharing in monozygotic twins but agreed with sharing between unrelated individuals. In beta out-of-frame sequences, excess twin sharing was weaker, because having fewer shared sequences lowered the signal-to-noise ratio. Fewer insertions were carried by abundant cord blood beta clonotypes; a weaker similar trend was observed in young adult naive repertoires, while no such trend was observed in memory repertoires. Invariant T cells such as MAIT and iNKT could partly confound zero-insertion analyses, though diverse VJ usage argued against this for most clonotypes. Compared with coincidental sharing between unrelated individuals, out-of-frame TCR alpha sequences shared between twins had an excess of sequences with low generation probability.

The data also belong to a second study, concerning yellow fever vaccine responses in identical twins. The second source states: The authors reported that the T cell response to vaccination in identical twins appeared partly convergent and partly personalized. In the study, vaccine-responding T cell clones were precisely tracked in identical twins.

The specimen sequenced was memory (CD45RO+) T cells sorted from blood. This specimen's cell subset or site label, per the study, means: CD45RO+ enriched T cells. The receptor's source is a woman in her late teens or twenties in good health.

Here is the DNA: TGTGCCAGCAAAGAGGACACTAGCGGGGGCTGGGATACGCAGTATTTT. Translation gives CASKEDTSGGWDTQYF. The V and J segments used are TRBV6-1 and TRBJ2-3, with TRBD2 identical over 11 junction bases. V loses 7 bases at its end and J loses 6 bases; junction bases beyond the gene matches: 12. Looking up the germline V gene yields CDR1 MNHNS and CDR2 SASEGT. Including cysteine and phenylalanine, the CDR3 has 16 amino acids. Of the read, only the CDR3 DNA is kept; its 48 bases are in frame from base 1.